The entry that follows covers one TCR beta chain sequence. The target antigen is unknown. These data come from a study of T-cell memory formation after mild COVID-19. The CDR3 runs 18 residues. Germline lookup yields CDR1 SGDLS and CDR2 YYNGEE. Trimming stripped 0 bases from V and 5 bases from J, with 23 bases between. Findings and limits, study-wide: The study found balanced CD4/CD8 in clones contracting day 15 to 85 and a CD4+ lean in later expanders.

TCRdb re-derived calls from the 5' RACE reads in MiXCR, one entry per CDR3 protein. The table has about 610,000 distinct CDR3 sequences, approximately 15% seen once. The receptor was derived from an adult woman who had mild COVID-19 (a few samples of this study predate the infection). Cell type and time point are not known. This chain connects TRBV9 to TRBJ2-5; D gene unclear. Sequencing was performed on PBMCs or a T cell subset sorted from them (not recorded which). CDR3 in amino acids: CASSVGASPPQFVETQYF. In nucleotides, the CDR3 is TGTGCCAGCAGCGTAGGGGCTTCCCCACCCCAATTTGTGGAGACCCAGTACTTC.